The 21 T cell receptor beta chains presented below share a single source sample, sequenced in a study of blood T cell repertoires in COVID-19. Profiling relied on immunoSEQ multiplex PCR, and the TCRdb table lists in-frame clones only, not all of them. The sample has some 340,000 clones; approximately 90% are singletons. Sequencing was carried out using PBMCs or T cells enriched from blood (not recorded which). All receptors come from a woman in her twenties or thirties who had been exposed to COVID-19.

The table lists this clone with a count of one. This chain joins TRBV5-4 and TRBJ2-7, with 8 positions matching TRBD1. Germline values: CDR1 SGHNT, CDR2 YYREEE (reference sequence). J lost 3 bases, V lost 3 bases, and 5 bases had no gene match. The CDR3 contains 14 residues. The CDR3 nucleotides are TGTGCCAGCAGCTACCGACAGGGGTTCTACGAGCAGTACTTC. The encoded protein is CASSYRQGFYEQYF.

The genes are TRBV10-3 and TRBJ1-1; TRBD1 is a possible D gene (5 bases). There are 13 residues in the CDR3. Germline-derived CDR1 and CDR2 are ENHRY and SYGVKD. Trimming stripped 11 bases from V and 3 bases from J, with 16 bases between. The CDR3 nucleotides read TGTGCCCTAGCGGCAGGGCGGGACACTGAAGCTTTCTTT. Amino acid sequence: CALAAGRDTEAFF.

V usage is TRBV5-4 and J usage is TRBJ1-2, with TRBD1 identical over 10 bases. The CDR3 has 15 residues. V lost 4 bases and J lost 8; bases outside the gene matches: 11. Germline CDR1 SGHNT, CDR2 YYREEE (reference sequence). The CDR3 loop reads CASSSPGQGWNGYTF. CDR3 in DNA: TGTGCCAGCAGCAGCCCGGGACAGGGGTGGAACGGCTACACCTTC.

CDR3 region: CASSLGLAKNIQYF. The DNA for the CDR3 is TGTGCCAGCAGCTTGGGGCTAGCCAAAAACATTCAGTACTTC. The chain couples TRBV5-6 to TRBJ2-4; D ambiguous. The CDR3 contains 14 residues. With 0 bases removed from V and 0 bases from J, the gap between germline ends came to 4 bases. Germline V CDR1 and CDR2: SGHDT, YYEEEE.

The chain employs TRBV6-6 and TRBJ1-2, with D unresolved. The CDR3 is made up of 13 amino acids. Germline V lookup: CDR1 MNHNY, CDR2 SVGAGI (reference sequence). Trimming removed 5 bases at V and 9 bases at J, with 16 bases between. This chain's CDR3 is CASSPGAAGSYTF. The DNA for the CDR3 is TGTGCCAGCAGTCCCGGTGCCGCGGGGAGCTACACCTTC.

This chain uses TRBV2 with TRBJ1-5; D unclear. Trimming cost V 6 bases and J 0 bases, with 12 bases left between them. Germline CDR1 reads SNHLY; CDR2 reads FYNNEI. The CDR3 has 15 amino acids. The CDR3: CASSRDMYSNQPQHF. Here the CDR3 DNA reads TGTGCCAGCAGCCGAGACATGTATAGCAATCAGCCCCAGCATTTT.

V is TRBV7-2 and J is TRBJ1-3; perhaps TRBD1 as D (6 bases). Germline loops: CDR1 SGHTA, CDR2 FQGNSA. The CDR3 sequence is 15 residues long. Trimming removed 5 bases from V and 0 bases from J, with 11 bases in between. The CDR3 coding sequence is TGTGCCAGCAGCCCGGGGGGGGCCTCTGGAAACACCATATATTTT. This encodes CASSPGGASGNTIYF.

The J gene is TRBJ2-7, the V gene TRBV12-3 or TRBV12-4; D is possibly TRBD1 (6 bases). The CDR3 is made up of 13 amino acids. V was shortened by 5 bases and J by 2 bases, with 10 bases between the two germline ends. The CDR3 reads CASSPDRTYEQYF. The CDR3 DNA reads TGTGCCAGCAGTCCCGACAGGACCTACGAGCAGTACTTC.

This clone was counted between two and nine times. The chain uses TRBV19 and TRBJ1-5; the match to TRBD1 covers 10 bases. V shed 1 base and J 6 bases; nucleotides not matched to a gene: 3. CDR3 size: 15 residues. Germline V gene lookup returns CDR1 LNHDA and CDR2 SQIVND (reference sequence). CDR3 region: CASSIGDRGPQPQHF. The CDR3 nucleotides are TGTGCCAGTAGTATAGGAGACAGGGGGCCTCAGCCCCAGCATTTT.

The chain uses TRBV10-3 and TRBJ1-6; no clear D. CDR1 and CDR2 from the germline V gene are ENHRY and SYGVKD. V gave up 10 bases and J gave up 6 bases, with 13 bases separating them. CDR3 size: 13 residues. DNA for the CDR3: TGTGCCACTAGAGGGAGTGGTAATTCACCCCTCCACTTT. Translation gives CATRGSGNSPLHF.

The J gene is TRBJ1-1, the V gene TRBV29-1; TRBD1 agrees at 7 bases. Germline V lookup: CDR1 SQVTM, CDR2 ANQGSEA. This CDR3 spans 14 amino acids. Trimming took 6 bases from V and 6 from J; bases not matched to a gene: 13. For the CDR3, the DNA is TGCAGCGTGGAATTGGGACAGATATTTGCTGAAGCTTTCTTT. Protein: CSVELGQIFAEAFF.

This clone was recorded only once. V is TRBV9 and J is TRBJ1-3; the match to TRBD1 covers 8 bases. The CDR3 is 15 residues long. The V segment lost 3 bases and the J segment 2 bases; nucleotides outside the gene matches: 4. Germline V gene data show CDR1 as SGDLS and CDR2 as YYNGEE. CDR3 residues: CASSGQGYTGNTIYF. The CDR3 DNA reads TGTGCCAGCAGCGGACAGGGGTATACTGGAAACACCATATATTTT. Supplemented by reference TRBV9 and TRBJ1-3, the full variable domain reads DSGVTQTPKHLITATGQRVTLRCSPRSGDLSVYWYQQSLDQGLQFLIQYYNGEERAKGNILERFSAQQFPDLHSELNLSSLELGDSALYFCASSGQGYTGNTIYFGEGSWLTVV.

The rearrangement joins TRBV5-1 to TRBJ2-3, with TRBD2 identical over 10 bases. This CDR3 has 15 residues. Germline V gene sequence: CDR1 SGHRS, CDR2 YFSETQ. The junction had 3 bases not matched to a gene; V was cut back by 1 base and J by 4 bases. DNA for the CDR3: TGCGCCAGCAGCTTGAGCGGGGGGGCCCCAGATACGCAGTATTTT. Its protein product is CASSLSGGAPDTQYF.

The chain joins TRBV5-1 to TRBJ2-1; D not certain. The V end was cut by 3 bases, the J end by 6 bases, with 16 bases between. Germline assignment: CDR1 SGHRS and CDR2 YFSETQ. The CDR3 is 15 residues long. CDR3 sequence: CASSSSTGWRNEQFF. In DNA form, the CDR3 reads TGCGCCAGCAGCTCGTCGACTGGCTGGCGCAATGAGCAGTTCTTC.

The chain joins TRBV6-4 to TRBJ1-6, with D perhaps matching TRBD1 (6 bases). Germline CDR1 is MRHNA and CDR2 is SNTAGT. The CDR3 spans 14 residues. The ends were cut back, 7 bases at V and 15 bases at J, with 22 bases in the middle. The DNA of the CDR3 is TGTGCCAGCACGGTTGGGGGGGGCGCACGGGGCCTCCACTTT. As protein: CASTVGGGARGLHF.

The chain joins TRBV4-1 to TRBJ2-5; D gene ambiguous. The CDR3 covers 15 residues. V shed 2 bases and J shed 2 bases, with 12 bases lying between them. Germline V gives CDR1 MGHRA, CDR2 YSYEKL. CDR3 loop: CASSQSPRPQETQYF. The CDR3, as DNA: TGCGCCAGCAGCCAATCACCGAGGCCGCAAGAGACCCAGTACTTC.

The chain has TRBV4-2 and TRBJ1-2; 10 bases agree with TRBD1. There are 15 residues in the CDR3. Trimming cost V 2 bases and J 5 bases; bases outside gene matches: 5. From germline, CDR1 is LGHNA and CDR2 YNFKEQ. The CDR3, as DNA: TGTGCCAGCAGCCAAATGACAGGGGGCGAGTATGGCTACACCTTC. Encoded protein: CASSQMTGGEYGYTF.

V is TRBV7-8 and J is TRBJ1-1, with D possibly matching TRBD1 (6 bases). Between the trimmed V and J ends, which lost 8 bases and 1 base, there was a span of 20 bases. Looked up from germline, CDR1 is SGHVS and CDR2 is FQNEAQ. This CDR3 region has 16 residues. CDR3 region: CASLLGAATKNTEAFF. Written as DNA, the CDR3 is TGTGCCAGCCTTTTGGGGGCCGCAACAAAGAACACTGAAGCTTTCTTT.

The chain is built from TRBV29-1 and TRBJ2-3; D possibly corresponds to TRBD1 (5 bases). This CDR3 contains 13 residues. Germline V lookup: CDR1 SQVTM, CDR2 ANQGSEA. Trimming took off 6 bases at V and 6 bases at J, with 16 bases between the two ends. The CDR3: CSVPQGVRDTQYF. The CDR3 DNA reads TGCAGCGTCCCGCAAGGGGTTAGGGATACGCAGTATTTT.

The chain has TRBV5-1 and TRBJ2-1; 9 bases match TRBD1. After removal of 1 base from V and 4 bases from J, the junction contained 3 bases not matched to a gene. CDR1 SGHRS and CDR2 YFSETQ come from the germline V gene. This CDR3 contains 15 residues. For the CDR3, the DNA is TGCGCCAGCAGCTTGCGGGACAGGGATTACAATGAGCAGTTCTTC. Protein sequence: CASSLRDRDYNEQFF.

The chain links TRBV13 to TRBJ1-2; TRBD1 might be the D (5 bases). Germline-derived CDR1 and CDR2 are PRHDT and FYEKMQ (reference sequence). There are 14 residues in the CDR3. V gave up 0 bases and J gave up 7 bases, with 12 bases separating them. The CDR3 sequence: CASSLGSAGFGYTF. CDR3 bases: TGTGCCAGCAGCTTAGGGTCGGCAGGGTTTGGCTACACCTTC.